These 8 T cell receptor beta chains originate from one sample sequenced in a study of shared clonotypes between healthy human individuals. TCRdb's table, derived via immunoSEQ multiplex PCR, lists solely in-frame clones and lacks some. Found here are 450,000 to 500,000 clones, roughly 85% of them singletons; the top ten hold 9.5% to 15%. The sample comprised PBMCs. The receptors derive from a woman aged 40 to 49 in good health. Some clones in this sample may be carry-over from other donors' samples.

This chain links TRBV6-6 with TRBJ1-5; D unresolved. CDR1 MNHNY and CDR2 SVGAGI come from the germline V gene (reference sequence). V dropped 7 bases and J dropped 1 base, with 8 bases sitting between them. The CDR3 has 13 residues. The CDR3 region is CASTAVSNQPQHF. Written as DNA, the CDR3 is TGTGCCAGCACCGCCGTAAGCAATCAGCCCCAGCATTTT.

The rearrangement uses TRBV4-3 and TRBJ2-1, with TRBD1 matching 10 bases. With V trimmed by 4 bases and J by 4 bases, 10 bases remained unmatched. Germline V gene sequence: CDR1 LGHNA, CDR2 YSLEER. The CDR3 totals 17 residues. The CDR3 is CASSRSSGTGAYNEQFF. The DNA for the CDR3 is TGCGCCAGCAGCCGATCCTCCGGGACAGGGGCGTACAATGAGCAGTTCTTC.

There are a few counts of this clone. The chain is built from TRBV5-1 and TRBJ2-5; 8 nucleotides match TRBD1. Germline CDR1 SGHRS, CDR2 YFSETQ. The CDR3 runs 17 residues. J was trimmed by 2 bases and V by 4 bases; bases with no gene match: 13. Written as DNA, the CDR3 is TGCGCCAGCAGCCCACTAGGCCAGGGGGCATGGCAAGAGACCCAGTACTTC. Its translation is CASSPLGQGAWQETQYF.

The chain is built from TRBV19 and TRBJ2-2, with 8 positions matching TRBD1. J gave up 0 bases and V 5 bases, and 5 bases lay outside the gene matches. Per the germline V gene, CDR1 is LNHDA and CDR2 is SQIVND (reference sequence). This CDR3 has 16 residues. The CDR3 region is CASSPWTGTNTGELFF. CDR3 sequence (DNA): TGTGCCAGTAGTCCGTGGACAGGGACGAACACCGGGGAGCTGTTTTTT.

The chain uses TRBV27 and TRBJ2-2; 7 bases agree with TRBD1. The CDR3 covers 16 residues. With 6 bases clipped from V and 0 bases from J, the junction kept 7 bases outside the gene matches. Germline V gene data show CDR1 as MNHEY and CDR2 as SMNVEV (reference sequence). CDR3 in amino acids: CASRRGTDANTGELFF. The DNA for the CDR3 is TGTGCCAGCAGGCGAGGGACAGATGCGAACACCGGGGAGCTGTTTTTT.

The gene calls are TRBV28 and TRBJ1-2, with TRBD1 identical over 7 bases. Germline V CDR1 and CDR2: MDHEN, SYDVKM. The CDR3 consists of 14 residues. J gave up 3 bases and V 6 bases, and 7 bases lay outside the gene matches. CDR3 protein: CASRPGQKDYGYTF. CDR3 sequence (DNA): TGTGCCAGCAGGCCGGGACAGAAGGACTATGGCTACACCTTC.

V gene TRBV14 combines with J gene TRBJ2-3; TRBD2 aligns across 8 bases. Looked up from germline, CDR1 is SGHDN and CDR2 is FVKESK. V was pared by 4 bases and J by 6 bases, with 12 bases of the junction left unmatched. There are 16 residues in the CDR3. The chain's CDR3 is CASSRLAGSIGDTQYF. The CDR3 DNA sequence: TGTGCCAGCAGCCGATTAGCGGGATCTATAGGGGATACGCAGTATTTT.

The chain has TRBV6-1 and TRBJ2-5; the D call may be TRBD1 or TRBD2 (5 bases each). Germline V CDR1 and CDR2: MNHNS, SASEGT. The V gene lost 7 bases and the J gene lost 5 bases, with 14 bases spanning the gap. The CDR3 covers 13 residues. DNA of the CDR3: TGTGCCAGCAACCAGGGACCACCGGAGACCCAGTACTTC. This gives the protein CASNQGPPETQYF.